Listed below are T cell receptor beta chains from one sample, sequenced in a study of T cells in Graves' hyperthyroidism and ophthalmopathy. TCRdb ran MiXCR on the multiplex PCR reads and lists one entry per CDR3 protein. The sample has about 530,000 distinct CDR3 sequences; 15% to 20% are singletons. The material sequenced was blood. The receptors were gathered from a woman under 30 with Graves' ophthalmopathy. Both conserved end residues are part of each CDR3. D genes are given only for firm matches. A row's size may be missing; if present it is once, few, many or a size class.

V: TRBV18; size: many; J: TRBJ2-7; D: TRBD1; DNA: TGTGCCAGCTCACCAACAGGGGGCCTATCCTACGAGCAGTACTTC; CDR3: CASSPTGGLSYEQYF
V: TRBV12-3/TRBV12-4; size: .; J: TRBJ2-2; D: TRBD2; DNA: TGTGCCAGCAGCTACAGCGGGAGGGACGGGGAGCTGTTTTTT; CDR3: CASSYSGRDGELFF
V: TRBV3-1; size: few; J: TRBJ1-1; D: TRBD1; DNA: TGTGCCAGCAGCCAAGAGGTAGGGGGCTGGCCTGAAGCTTTCTTT; CDR3: CASSQEVGGWPEAFF
V: TRBV6-1; size: many; J: TRBJ1-1; D: TRBD1; DNA: TGTGCCAGCAAGGACGGACAGGGGATGCACACTGAAGCTTTCTTT; CDR3: CASKDGQGMHTEAFF
V: TRBV5-6; size: many; J: TRBJ2-1; D: .; DNA: TGTGCCAGCAGCTCTCGTCAGGGTTATTGGGAGCAGTTCTTC; CDR3: CASSSRQGYWEQFF
V: TRBV10-3; size: .; J: TRBJ1-6; D: .; DNA: TGTGCCATCAGTGAAGGTCCGGGGTTCAATTCACCCCTCCACTTT; CDR3: CAISEGPGFNSPLHF
V: TRBV6-4; size: .; J: TRBJ1-1; D: .; DNA: TGTGCCAGCAGTGACAATATTTGGAACAGACTGAACACTGAAGCTTTCTTT; CDR3: CASSDNIWNRLNTEAFF
V: TRBV20-1; size: many; J: TRBJ2-1; D: TRBD2; DNA: TGCAGTGCTCCATACCGGACGACTAGCAAGCTGACGATCTCCTACAATGAGCAGTTCTTC; CDR3: CSAPYRTTSKLTISYNEQFF
V: TRBV3-1; size: few; J: TRBJ2-4; D: .; DNA: TGTGCCAGCAGCCAGGACCAAGGGTGGGTGGCCAAAAACATTCAGTACTTC; CDR3: CASSQDQGWVAKNIQYF
V: TRBV6-1; size: .; J: TRBJ2-7; D: .; DNA: TGTGCCAGCAGTCAACAGGGTAGAGTTGAGCAGTACTTC; CDR3: CASSQQGRVEQYF
V: TRBV7-2; size: many; J: TRBJ2-7; D: TRBD2; DNA: TGTGCCAGCAGCCTTGCTGGGAGACTAGCGGGAGGATCCTACGAGCAGTACTTC; CDR3: CASSLAGRLAGGSYEQYF
V: TRBV2; size: many; J: TRBJ2-3; D: .; DNA: TGTGCCAGCAGTGAAGCCCACCGGGGGGCCTCAGATACGCAGTATTTT; CDR3: CASSEAHRGASDTQYF
V: TRBV3-1; size: .; J: TRBJ1-3; D: .; DNA: TGTGCCAGCAGCCAAGATGGGACACCCTCTGGAAACACCATATATTTT; CDR3: CASSQDGTPSGNTIYF
V: TRBV25-1; size: few; J: TRBJ2-7; D: .; DNA: TGTGCCAGCAGTGACTTCCCGTGGGAGCAGTACTTC; CDR3: CASSDFPWEQYF
V: TRBV18; size: many; J: TRBJ2-3; D: .; DNA: TGTGCCAGCTCCCCCACTGGTCAACAGGTCACAGATACGCAGTATTTT; CDR3: CASSPTGQQVTDTQYF
V: TRBV6-1; size: few; J: TRBJ2-5; D: TRBD1; DNA: TGTGCCAGCAGTCCACATCCGGGACAGGGGGCCGAGACCCAGTACTTC; CDR3: CASSPHPGQGAETQYF
V: TRBV6-2/TRBV6-3; size: few; J: TRBJ2-5; D: .; DNA: TGTGCCAGCCGGCCCCCGCGGGGCAGGGAGACCCAGTACTTC; CDR3: CASRPPRGRETQYF
V: TRBV20-1; size: many; J: TRBJ2-1; D: .; DNA: TGCAGTGCGAGCAGACAGGCGGGTAGTTTGGATGAGCAGTTCTTC; CDR3: CSASRQAGSLDEQFF
V: TRBV7-2; size: .; J: TRBJ2-3; D: TRBD2; DNA: TGTGCCAGCAGTTGGGGACTAGCGGAATTCACAGATACGCAGTATTTT; CDR3: CASSWGLAEFTDTQYF
V: TRBV4-1; size: many; J: TRBJ1-1; D: TRBD1; DNA: TGCGCCAGCAGCCAAGAAGGCAGGGGGACAGCTTTCTTT; CDR3: CASSQEGRGTAFF
V: TRBV7-8; size: many; J: TRBJ1-2; D: .; DNA: TGTGCCAGCAGCTTAGGTCGGGACAACAACTATGGCTACACCTTC; CDR3: CASSLGRDNNYGYTF
V: TRBV28; size: many; J: TRBJ2-1; D: .; DNA: TGTGCCAGCAGTTTACTAAATGAGCAGTTCTTC; CDR3: CASSLLNEQFF
V: TRBV28; size: few; J: TRBJ2-2; D: .; DNA: TGTGCCAGCAGTTTCCGGTTGAACACCGGGGAGCTGTTTTTT; CDR3: CASSFRLNTGELFF